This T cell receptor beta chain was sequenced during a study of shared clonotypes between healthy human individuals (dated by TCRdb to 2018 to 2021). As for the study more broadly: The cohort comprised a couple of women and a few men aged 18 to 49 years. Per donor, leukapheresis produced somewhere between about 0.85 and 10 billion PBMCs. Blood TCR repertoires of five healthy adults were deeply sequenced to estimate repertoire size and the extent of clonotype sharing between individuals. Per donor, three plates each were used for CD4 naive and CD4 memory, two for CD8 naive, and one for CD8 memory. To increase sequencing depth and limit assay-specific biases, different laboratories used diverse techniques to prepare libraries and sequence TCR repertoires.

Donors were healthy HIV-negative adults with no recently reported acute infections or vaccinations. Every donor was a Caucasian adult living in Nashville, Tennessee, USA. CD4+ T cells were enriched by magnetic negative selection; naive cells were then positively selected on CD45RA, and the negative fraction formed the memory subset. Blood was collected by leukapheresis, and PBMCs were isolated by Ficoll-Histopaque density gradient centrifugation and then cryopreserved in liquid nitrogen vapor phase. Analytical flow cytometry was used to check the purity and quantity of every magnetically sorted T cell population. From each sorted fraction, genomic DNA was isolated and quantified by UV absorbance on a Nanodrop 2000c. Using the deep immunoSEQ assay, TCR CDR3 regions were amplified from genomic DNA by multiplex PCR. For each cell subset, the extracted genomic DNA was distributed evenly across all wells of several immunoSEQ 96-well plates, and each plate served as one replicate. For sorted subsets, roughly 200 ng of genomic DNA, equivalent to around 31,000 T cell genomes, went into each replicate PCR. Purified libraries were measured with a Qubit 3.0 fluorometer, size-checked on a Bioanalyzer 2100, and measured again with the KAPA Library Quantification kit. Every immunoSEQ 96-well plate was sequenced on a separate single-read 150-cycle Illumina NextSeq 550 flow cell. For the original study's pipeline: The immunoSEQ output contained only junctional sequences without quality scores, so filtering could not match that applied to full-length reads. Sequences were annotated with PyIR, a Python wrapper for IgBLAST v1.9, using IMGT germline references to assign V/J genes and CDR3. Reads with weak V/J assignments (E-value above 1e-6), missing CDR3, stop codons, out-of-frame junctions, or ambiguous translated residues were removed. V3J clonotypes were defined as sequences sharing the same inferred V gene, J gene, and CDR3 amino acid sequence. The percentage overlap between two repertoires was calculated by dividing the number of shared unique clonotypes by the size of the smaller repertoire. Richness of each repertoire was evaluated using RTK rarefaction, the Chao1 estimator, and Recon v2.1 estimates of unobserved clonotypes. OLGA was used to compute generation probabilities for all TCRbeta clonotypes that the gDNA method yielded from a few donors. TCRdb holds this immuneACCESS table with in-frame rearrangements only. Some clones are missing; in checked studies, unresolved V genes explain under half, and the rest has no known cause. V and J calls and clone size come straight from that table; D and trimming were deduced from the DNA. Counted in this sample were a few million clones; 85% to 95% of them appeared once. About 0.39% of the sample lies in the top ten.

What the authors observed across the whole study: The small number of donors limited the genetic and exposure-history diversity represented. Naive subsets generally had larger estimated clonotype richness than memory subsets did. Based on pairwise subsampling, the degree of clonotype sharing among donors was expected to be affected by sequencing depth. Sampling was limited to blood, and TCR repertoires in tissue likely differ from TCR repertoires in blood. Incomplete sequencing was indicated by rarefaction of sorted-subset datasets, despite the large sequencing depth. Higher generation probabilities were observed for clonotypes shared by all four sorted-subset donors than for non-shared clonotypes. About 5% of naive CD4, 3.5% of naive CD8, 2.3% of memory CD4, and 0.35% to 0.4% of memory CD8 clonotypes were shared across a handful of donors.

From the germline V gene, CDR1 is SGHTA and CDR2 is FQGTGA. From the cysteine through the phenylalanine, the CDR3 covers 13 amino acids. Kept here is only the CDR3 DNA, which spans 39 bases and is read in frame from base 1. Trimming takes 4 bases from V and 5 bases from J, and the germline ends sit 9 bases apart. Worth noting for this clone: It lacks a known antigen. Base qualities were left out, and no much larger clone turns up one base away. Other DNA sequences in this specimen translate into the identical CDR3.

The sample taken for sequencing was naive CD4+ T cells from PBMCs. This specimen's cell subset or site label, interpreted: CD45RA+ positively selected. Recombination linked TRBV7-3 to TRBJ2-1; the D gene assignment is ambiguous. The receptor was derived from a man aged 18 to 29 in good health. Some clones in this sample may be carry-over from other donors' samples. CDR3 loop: CASSSGPNNEQFF. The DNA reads TGTGCCAGCAGCTCTGGACCGAACAATGAGCAGTTCTTC. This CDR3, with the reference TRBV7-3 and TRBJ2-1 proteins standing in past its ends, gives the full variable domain GAGVSQTPSNKVTEKGKYVELRCDPISGHTALYWYRQSLGQGPEFLIYFQGTGAADDSGLPNDRFFAVRPEGSVSTLKIQRTERGDSAVYLCASSSGPNNEQFFGPGTRLTVL.